Detailed here is one TCR beta chain. These data are taken from a study of blood T cell repertoires in COVID-19. Study at large: The origin of the acute and convalescent COVID-19 samples was the United States, Italy and Spain. PBMCs, B-cell-depleted T cells, or T cells were the source of the cDNA or gDNA that made up the material.

Study processing details: The authors estimated nucleated cell counts from reference gene primer amplification. This table comes from immunoSEQ multiplex PCR, and its TCRdb copy is limited to in-frame clones, with some not included. For V, J and clone size, that table is used; D and trimming come from the DNA. The top ten clones hold about 27% of a sample with about 120,000 clones, 75% to 90% of them seen once. Germline lookup yields CDR1 SGHDT and CDR2 YYEEEE. The CDR3 sequence is 16 residues long. V lost 0 bases and J 0 bases, leaving 12 bases between the germline ends. What was sequenced was peripheral blood. The chain uses TRBV5-6 and TRBJ2-5, with D uncertain. The sequence came from a man between 65 and 80 years old with active or convalescent COVID-19. The CDR3 sequence: CASSLGQARYQETQYF. In DNA, the CDR3 is TGTGCCAGCAGCTTGGGGCAGGCCCGTTACCAAGAGACCCAGTACTTC.